This T cell receptor beta chain was identified during a study of CD8 T cells in ankylosing spondylitis. Study results and caveats: It was reported that disease-linked clones were significantly enriched in matched ankylosing spondylitis synovial fluid. Disease-linked clones had a CD8+ phenotype and relatively low frequency in peripheral blood. One TCR beta motif, made up of eight or nine highly homologous variants, appeared characteristic of ankylosing spondylitis blood.

The table lists this clonotype with a few counts. What it binds is not known. CDR3 length: 16 residues. Per the germline V gene, CDR1 is MNHEY and CDR2 is SMNVEV (reference sequence). Unmatched junction bases numbered 5, after V lost 6 bases and J lost 0 bases. Quantitative 5'-RACE with molecular barcodes produced the TCR beta libraries. TCRdb used MiXCR to reprocess the 5' RACE reads, holding one entry per CDR3 protein. Here the sample spans hundreds of thousands of distinct CDR3 sequences, 17% being singletons. The receptor was isolated from a male donor with ankylosing spondylitis. The chain carries TRBV27 and TRBJ2-1; 10 bases align to TRBD2. Sequencing was carried out using blood, either unsorted or a sorted T cell fraction (not recorded which). CDR3 in DNA: TGTGCCAGCAGGCTAGCGGGGGTAAGCTCCTACAATGAGCAGTTCTTC. Translated: CASRLAGVSSYNEQFF.